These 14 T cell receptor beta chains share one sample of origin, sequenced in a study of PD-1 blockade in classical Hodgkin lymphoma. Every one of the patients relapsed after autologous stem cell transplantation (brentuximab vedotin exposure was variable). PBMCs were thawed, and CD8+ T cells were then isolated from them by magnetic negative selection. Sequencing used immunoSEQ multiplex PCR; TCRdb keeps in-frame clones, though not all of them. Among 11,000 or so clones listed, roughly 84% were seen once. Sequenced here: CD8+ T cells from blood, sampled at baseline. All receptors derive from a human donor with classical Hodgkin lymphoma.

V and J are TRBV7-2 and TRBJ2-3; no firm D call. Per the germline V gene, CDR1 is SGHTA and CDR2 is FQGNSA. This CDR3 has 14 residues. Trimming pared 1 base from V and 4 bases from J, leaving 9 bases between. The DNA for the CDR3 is TGTGCCAGCAGCTTAGGCACGGGCTCAGATACGCAGTATTTT. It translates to CASSLGTGSDTQYF. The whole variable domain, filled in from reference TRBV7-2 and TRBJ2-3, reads GAGVSQSPSNKVTEKGKDVELRCDPISGHTALYWYRQSLGQGLEFLIYFQGNSAPDKSGLPSDRFSAERTGGSVSTLTIQRTQQEDSAVYLCASSLGTGSDTQYFGPGTRLTVL.

Here the CDR3 DNA reads TGCAGCGCAACCCGGGGCACCTACAATGAGCAGTTCTTC. This encodes CSATRGTYNEQFF. The chain employs TRBV29-1 and TRBJ2-1; D is tentatively TRBD1 or TRBD2 (5 bases each). Germline assignment: CDR1 SQVTM and CDR2 ANQGSEA. V was trimmed by 7 bases and J by 2 bases, leaving 12 bases between them. The CDR3 loop spans 13 amino acids.

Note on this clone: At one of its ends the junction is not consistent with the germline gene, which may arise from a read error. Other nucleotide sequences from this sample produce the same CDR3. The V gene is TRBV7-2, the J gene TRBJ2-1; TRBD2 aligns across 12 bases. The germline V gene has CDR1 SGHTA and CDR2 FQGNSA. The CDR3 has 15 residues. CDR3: CASSLTSGRNNEQFF. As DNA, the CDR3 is TGTGCCAGCAGCTTGACTAGCGGGAGAAACAATGAACAGTTCTTC.

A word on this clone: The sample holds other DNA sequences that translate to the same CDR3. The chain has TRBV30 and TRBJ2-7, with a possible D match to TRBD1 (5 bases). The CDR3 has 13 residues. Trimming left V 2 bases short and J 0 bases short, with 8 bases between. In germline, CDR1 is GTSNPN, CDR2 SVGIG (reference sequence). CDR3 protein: CAWSRGSSYEQYF. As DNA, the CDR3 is TGTGCCTGGAGTAGGGGATCCTCCTACGAGCAGTACTTC.

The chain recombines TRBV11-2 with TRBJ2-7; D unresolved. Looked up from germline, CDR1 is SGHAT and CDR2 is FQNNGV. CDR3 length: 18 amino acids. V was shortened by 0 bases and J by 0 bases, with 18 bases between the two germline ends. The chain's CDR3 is CASSLEYPEPTNSYEQYF. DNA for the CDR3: TGTGCCAGCAGCTTAGAATACCCCGAACCAACAAACTCCTACGAGCAGTACTTC.

For the CDR3, the DNA is TGCGCCAGCAGTGATGGGGGGACAGGCGGCTACGAGCAGTACTTC. Translated: CASSDGGTGGYEQYF. The J gene is TRBJ2-7, the V gene TRBV10-2; 8 bases are shared with TRBD1. CDR1 and CDR2 from the germline V gene are WSHSY and SAAADI. V was clipped by 3 bases and J by 3 bases; unmatched bases: 7. This CDR3 spans 15 amino acids.

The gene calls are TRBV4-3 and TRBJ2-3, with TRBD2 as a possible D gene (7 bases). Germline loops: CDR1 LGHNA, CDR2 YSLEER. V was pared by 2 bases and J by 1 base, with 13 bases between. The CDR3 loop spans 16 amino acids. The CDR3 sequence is CASSQRGAGGTDTQYF. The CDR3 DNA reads TGCGCCAGCAGCCAACGGGGGGCAGGGGGCACAGATACGCAGTATTTT.

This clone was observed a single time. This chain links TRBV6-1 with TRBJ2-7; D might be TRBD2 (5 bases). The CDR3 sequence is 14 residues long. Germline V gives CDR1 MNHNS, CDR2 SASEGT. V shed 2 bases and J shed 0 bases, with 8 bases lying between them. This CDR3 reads CASSEMGSSYEQYF. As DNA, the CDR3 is TGTGCCAGCAGTGAAATGGGGAGCTCCTACGAGCAGTACTTC.

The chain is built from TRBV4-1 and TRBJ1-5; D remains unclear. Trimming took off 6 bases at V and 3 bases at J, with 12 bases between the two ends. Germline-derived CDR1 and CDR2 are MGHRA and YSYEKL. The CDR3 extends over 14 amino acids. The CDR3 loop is CASSPRSNNQPQHF. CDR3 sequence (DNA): TGCGCCAGCAGTCCTAGGTCTAACAATCAGCCCCAGCATTTT.

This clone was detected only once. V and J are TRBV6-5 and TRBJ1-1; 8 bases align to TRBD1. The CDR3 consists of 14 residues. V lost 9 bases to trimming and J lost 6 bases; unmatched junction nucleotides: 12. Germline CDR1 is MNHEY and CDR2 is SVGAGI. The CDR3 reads CASSRGLGAPEAFF. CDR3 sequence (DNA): TGTGCCAGTTCCAGGGGGCTTGGAGCTCCTGAAGCTTTCTTT.

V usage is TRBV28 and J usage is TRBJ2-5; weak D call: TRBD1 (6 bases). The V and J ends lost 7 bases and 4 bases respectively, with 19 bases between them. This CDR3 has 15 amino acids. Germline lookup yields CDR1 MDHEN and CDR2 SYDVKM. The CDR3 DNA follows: TGTGCCAGCACCATTATCGTTGGGGGCCCAGAGACCCAGTACTTC. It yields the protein CASTIIVGGPETQYF.

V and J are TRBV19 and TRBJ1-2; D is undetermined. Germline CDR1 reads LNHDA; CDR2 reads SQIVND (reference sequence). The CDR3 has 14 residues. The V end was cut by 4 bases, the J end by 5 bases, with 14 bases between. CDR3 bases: TGTGCCAGTAGTAGGGGAAAGATGATTTATGGCTACACCTTC. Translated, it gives CASSRGKMIYGYTF.

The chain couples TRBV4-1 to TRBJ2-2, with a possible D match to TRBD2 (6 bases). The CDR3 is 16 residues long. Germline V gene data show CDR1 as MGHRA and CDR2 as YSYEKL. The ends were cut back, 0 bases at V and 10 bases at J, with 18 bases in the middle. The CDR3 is CASSQEYRELGEELFF. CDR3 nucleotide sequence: TGCGCCAGCAGCCAAGAATATCGGGAGTTGGGGGAGGAGCTGTTTTTT.

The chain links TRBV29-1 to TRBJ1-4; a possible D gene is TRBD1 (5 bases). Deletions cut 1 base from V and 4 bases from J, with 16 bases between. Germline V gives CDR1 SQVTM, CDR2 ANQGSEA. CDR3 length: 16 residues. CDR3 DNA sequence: TGCAGCGTTGAAGCCCCGGAGGGGCGCAATAATGAAAAACTGTTTTTT. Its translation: CSVEAPEGRNNEKLFF.